This TCR beta chain originates from a study of blood T cells in healthy people across ages. PCR was performed a second time for roughly 7 to 11 cycles using a sample-barcoded 5' primer and a J-beta primer mix. Tagging of each cDNA molecule was performed by a template-switch adaptor with 12 random nucleotides. Every sample returned 3 million or more CDR3-containing paired-end reads. MiXCR was run by TCRdb on the 5' RACE reads, yielding one entry per CDR3 protein. This sample carries just under 900,000 distinct CDR3 sequences, 25% to 35% of them seen once, and the ten largest clones take roughly 17%. The length of the CDR3 is 16 residues. Germline assignment: CDR1 SNHLY and CDR2 FYNNEI. Details on this clonotype: The junction departs from germline at one end; a sequencing error may be responsible.

The chain uses TRBV2 and TRBJ1-2; a weak D match, TRBD1 (5 bases). This sequence originates from an elderly woman in good health. Sequenced input: blood. The CDR3 DNA follows: TGTGCCAGCAGCGACCAGACAGTTATCATGGCCTATGGTTACACCTTC. Amino acids: CASSDQTVIMAYGYTF.